One sample yielded the 6 T cell receptor beta chains listed below, sequenced in a study of multiple sclerosis patients with progressive multifocal leukoencephalopathy. Using immunoSEQ multiplex PCR, the repertoire was profiled, and TCRdb retains in-frame clones only, with some absent. The sample has under 40,000 clones; 85% to 95% are singletons. Specified time point: before natalizumab initiation. Specimen: PBMCs. Every receptor here comes from a man younger than 45 with multiple sclerosis.

The rearrangement links TRBV11-3 to TRBJ2-5, with a tentative D call TRBD2 (6 bases). This CDR3 region has 17 residues. Trimming cost V 6 bases and J 0 bases, with 20 bases left between them. Germline assignment: CDR1 SGHNT and CDR2 YENEEA. The chain's CDR3 is CASRLFRGGKYQETQYF. The DNA for the CDR3 is TGTGCCAGCAGGCTCTTTCGGGGCGGGAAGTACCAAGAGACCCAGTACTTC.

The J gene is TRBJ1-3, the V gene TRBV18, with 9 bases fitting TRBD1. CDR1 and CDR2 from the germline V gene are KGHSH and LQKENI. Germline trimming cut 6 bases from V and 0 bases from J; bases unmatched to any gene: 6. The CDR3 contains 16 residues. CDR3 sequence reads: CASSPTGGSSGNTIYF. Here the CDR3 DNA reads TGTGCCAGCTCCCCGACAGGGGGAAGCTCTGGAAACACCATATATTTT.

V gene TRBV4-2 combines with J gene TRBJ1-2; D gene unclear. The germline CDR1 and CDR2 sequences are LGHNA and YNFKEQ. With 0 bases removed from V and 4 bases from J, the gap between germline ends came to 12 bases. The CDR3 runs 15 residues. CDR3 in DNA: TGTGCCAGCAGCCAAGATTCGGTCGAGGGCTATGGCTACACCTTC. This gives the protein CASSQDSVEGYGYTF.

The gene calls are TRBV2 and TRBJ1-1; D may be TRBD1 (5 bases). The germline V gene has CDR1 SNHLY and CDR2 FYNNEI. Trimming removed 7 bases at V and 0 bases at J, with 12 bases between. The CDR3 has 14 residues. CDR3 protein: CASTITGLNTEAFF. In DNA form, the CDR3 reads TGTGCCAGCACAATAACAGGTCTGAACACTGAAGCTTTCTTT.

About this clone: A read error may account for a junction end that differs from germline. The V call is TRBV5-1, the J call TRBJ2-3, with 7 nucleotides matching TRBD1. The germline V gene encodes CDR1 SGHRS and CDR2 YFSETQ. The CDR3 has 16 residues. The CDR3 sequence is CASTPRQGPSTDAQYF. For the CDR3, the DNA is TGCGCCAGCACCCCCCGACAGGGACCTAGCACAGATGCGCAGTATTTT.

This clone came up a few times. J is TRBJ2-7 and V is TRBV15; D gene uncertain. The CDR3 consists of 14 residues. Germline V gene lookup returns CDR1 LNHNV and CDR2 YYDKDF (reference sequence). Trimming took off 4 bases at V and 6 bases at J, with 16 bases between the two ends. The chain's CDR3 is CATSKRRGFGEQYF. The CDR3 nucleotides read TGTGCCACCAGCAAACGGAGAGGCTTCGGCGAGCAGTACTTC.